The entry that follows covers one TCR beta chain sequence. Its antigen is not known. The sample is drawn from a study of CXCR3-negative and CXCR3-positive naive CD8 T cells. At the level of the study: Each library gave roughly 1.5 +/- 0.3 million of approximately 150 million TRB reads.

The CDR3 loop spans 18 amino acids. Germline V gene data show CDR1 as MNHEY and CDR2 as SMNVEV (reference sequence). Triplicates of 300,000 or so cells were sorted from each CD8+ T cell subset. It was by 5' RACE with UMI labels that the TRB cDNA libraries were prepared. TCRdb reanalyzed the 5' RACE reads, giving one entry per CDR3 protein sequence and no DNA. With some 150,000 distinct CDR3 sequences in the sample, the ten largest clones hold about 0.27%. Points from the study as a whole: TCR strength was inferred from TRB CDR3 properties, while surface CD5 was comparable between naive subsets. Hydrophobicity was higher for TRB CDR3s found in CXCR3-positive naive cells than in CXCR3-negative naive cells. PBMCs showed partially decreased CXCR3 expression after cryopreservation, and most assays used fresh PBMCs.

Material for sequencing was naive CXCR3+ CD8+ T cells from blood. This sample's subset: CD45RO-CCR7+CD27+CD95- naive CD8+ T cells expressing CXCR3 (TNR3+). The chain has TRBV27 and TRBJ1-5; there is no DNA to check the TCRdb D call of TRBD1. The receptor comes from a human donor in good health. Some clones in this sample may be carry-over from other donors' samples. The CDR3 protein is CASSDILPGQGAEQPQHF.